This is a list of T cell receptor beta chains from one sample in a study of T cell repertoires in urothelial bladder cancer. The method was immunoSEQ multiplex PCR; TCRdb's version includes in-frame clones alone and lacks a portion of them. This sample has about 14,000 clones, with around 64% found just once. The sample taken for sequencing was tumor-infiltrating cells from bladder cancer. These receptors were obtained from a human donor with urothelial carcinoma. Both conserved end residues are part of each CDR3. D genes are given only for firm matches. A row's size may be missing; if present it is once, few, many or a size class.

V,J,size,D,DNA,CDR3
TRBV2,TRBJ1-1,-,-,TGTGCCATTGCCCGACAGCAAAACACTGAAGCTTTCTTT,CAIARQQNTEAFF
TRBV4-3,TRBJ1-1,-,-,TGCGCCAGCAGCCAAGATAGTGGCCCGAGGACTGAAGCTTTCTTT,CASSQDSGPRTEAFF
TRBV5-4,TRBJ2-6,-,TRBD1,TGTGCCAGCTCACGACAGGGGGCGTCTGGGGCCAACGTCCTGACTTTC,CASSRQGASGANVLTF
TRBV5-4,TRBJ2-3,few,TRBD2,TGTGCCAGCAGCTTGGGTAGCGGGGGACCCTTCACAGATACGCAGTATTTT,CASSLGSGGPFTDTQYF
TRBV5-6,TRBJ2-5,-,-,TGTGCCAGCAGCTTCGCGGGGACCCAGTACTTC,CASSFAGTQYF
TRBV5-8,TRBJ2-5,once,TRBD2,TGTGCCAGCAGCTTGCGGCGGGAGTACCAAGAGACCCAGTACTTC,CASSLRREYQETQYF
TRBV27,TRBJ1-6,few,TRBD1,TGTGCCAGCAGATTGGACAGGACTTATAATTCACCCCTCCACTTT,CASRLDRTYNSPLHF
TRBV5-8,TRBJ1-5,-,TRBD1,TGTGCCAGCAGCTTGGAGACAGGGAAGGCGAGCAATCAGCCCCAGCATTTT,CASSLETGKASNQPQHF
TRBV7-2,TRBJ2-7,-,-,TGTGCCAGCAGCTTGCTCTACGAGCAGTACTTC,CASSLLYEQYF
TRBV7-3,TRBJ2-3,-,TRBD1,TGTGCCAGCAGCTACCGAGGGACAGGGTCCTTTGATACGCAGTATTTT,CASSYRGTGSFDTQYF
TRBV2,TRBJ2-7,-,TRBD1,TGTGCCAGCAGTGAAGGGAGAGGGGGCCCCGAGCAGTACTTC,CASSEGRGGPEQYF
TRBV7-2,TRBJ1-5,-,-,TGTGCCAGCAGCTTAGGCCAGGTCAGCAATCAGCCCCAGCATTTT,CASSLGQVSNQPQHF
TRBV7-8,TRBJ1-5,-,-,TGTGCCAGCAGCCCCGCTAGCTATCAGCCCCAGCATTTT,CASSPASYQPQHF
TRBV9,TRBJ1-5,-,-,TGTGCCAGGGCGTTGGGGGGAAATAGCAATCAGCCCCAGCATTTT,CARALGGNSNQPQHF
TRBV27,TRBJ2-1,-,TRBD2,TGTGCCAGCAGTCCCCGGGGTAGCGGGGGGTACAATGAGCAGTTCTTC,CASSPRGSGGYNEQFF
TRBV7-2,TRBJ2-4,-,-,TGTGCCAGCAGCTTAACCCCCGAAGCCACTCAGTACTTC,CASSLTPEATQYF
TRBV11-2,TRBJ2-5,-,TRBD1,TGTGCCAGCAGCTTAACAGGGGGAGACCAAGAGACCCAGTACTTC,CASSLTGGDQETQYF
TRBV5-1,TRBJ1-4,-,-,TGCGCCAGCAGCGCGGACCTACCGGGGGAAAAACTGTTTTTT,CASSADLPGEKLFF
TRBV27,TRBJ1-6,-,-,TGTGCCAGCAGTTTATCGAATCCAGGCTCCTCCTATAATTCACCCCTCCACTTT,CASSLSNPGSSYNSPLHF
TRBV5-1,TRBJ2-7,-,-,TGCGCCAGCAGCTTGGAGGGTCCCCCCCAATACGAGCAGTACTTC,CASSLEGPPQYEQYF
TRBV29-1,TRBJ2-5,-,-,TGCAGCGTTGAAATAACCGGGGAGACCCAGTACTTC,CSVEITGETQYF
TRBV5-4,TRBJ2-2,-,TRBD2,TGTGCCAGCAGCTCGCCCCCCGGACTAGCGGGGGTGGACGGGGAGCTGTTTTTT,CASSSPPGLAGVDGELFF
TRBV7-3,TRBJ1-1,-,-,TGTGCCAGCAGCTTACTGGTCACAGGCGGAGGGACTGAAGCTTTCTTT,CASSLLVTGGGTEAFF
TRBV6-1,TRBJ2-5,-,-,TGTGCCAGCAAGCACAGGTCCAACCAAGAGACCCAGTACTTC,CASKHRSNQETQYF
TRBV9,TRBJ2-5,-,-,TGTGCCAGCAGCGTAGCGGCATCAGAGACCCAGTACTTC,CASSVAASETQYF
TRBV11-3,TRBJ1-2,-,TRBD1,TGTGCCAGCAGCCCAGGGCTCGGACAGGAATCTAAAGGGTACTATGGCTACACCTTC,CASSPGLGQESKGYYGYTF
TRBV6-5,TRBJ2-7,-,-,TGTGCCAGCAGTAACTCGCGGACCGGGGCCTACGAGCAGTACTTC,CASSNSRTGAYEQYF
TRBV6-1,TRBJ1-2,-,-,TGTGCCAGCAGTGGGACAGCTAACTATGGCTACACCTTC,CASSGTANYGYTF
TRBV6-5,TRBJ1-2,-,TRBD1,TGTGCCAGCAGAAACGCCCGGACAGGGGTCTATGGCTACACCTTC,CASRNARTGVYGYTF
TRBV7-2,TRBJ1-6,-,-,TGTGCCAGCAGCCCGAGACAAAACTCCTATAATTCACCCCTCCACTTT,CASSPRQNSYNSPLHF
TRBV27,TRBJ2-3,-,-,TGTGCCAGCAGTTCCTCCCCTCCCCGACAATCGTGGACAGATACGCAGTATTTT,CASSSSPPRQSWTDTQYF
TRBV6-1,TRBJ1-1,-,-,TGTGCCAGCAATGTCTATACTGAAGCTTTCTTT,CASNVYTEAFF
TRBV7-9,TRBJ2-7,-,TRBD1,TGTGCCAGCAGCTTAACAGGGACAGTTTCCGAGCAGTACTTC,CASSLTGTVSEQYF
TRBV20-1,TRBJ2-1,-,-,TGCAGCGCCGTAAGGGGTGCTGAGCAGTTCTTC,CSAVRGAEQFF
TRBV4-1,TRBJ2-6,few,-,TGCGCCAGCAGCAAGGATGTGGGACCTCGCTCTGGGGCCAACGTCCTGACTTTC,CASSKDVGPRSGANVLTF
TRBV6-6,TRBJ1-1,medium-sized,-,TGTGCCAGCGGGTTCGGGGCTATGGCTTTCTTT,CASGFGAMAFF
TRBV4-1,TRBJ2-5,once,-,TGCGCCAGCAGCCAAGAACGCCAGGGTAGAGAGACCCAGTACTTC,CASSQERQGRETQYF
TRBV27,TRBJ2-2,-,TRBD2,TGTGCCAGCAGTACGCGACTAGCGGGGGGCATGGGTTCCGGGGAGCTGTTTTTT,CASSTRLAGGMGSGELFF
TRBV2,TRBJ2-1,few,-,TGTGCCAGCAGAGAAAGAAATGAGCAGTTCTTC,CASRERNEQFF
TRBV14,TRBJ2-1,-,TRBD1,TGTGCCAGCAGCCAACGGGGGACAGGCTACAATGAGCAGTTCTTC,CASSQRGTGYNEQFF
TRBV30,TRBJ2-7,few,-,TGTGCCTGGAGTAGACAGGAGGAGGAGTACTTC,CAWSRQEEEYF
TRBV7-2,TRBJ1-1,-,-,TGTGCCAGCAGCCCTCTTAGTCAGGGGACTGAAGCTTTCTTT,CASSPLSQGTEAFF
TRBV5-1,TRBJ1-4,medium-sized,-,TGCGCCAGCAGCTTGGATCTGGGTTCGGAACTGTTTTTT,CASSLDLGSELFF
TRBV2,TRBJ1-2,few,-,TGTGCCAGCAGTGATTTGGGAGGCTATGGCTACACCTTC,CASSDLGGYGYTF
TRBV11-3,TRBJ1-1,-,-,TGTGCCAGCAGCCAAGAGTTAGCGGGCGCTGAAGCTTTCTTT,CASSQELAGAEAFF
TRBV7-3,TRBJ2-2,-,-,TGTGCCAGCAGGCCAACCCAGGACAAGAACACCGGGGAGCTGTTTTTT,CASRPTQDKNTGELFF
TRBV2,TRBJ1-2,-,TRBD1,TGTGCCAGCAGGGGGACAGGGAGTAGTGGCTACACCTTC,CASRGTGSSGYTF
TRBV7-9,TRBJ2-3,-,TRBD1,TGTGCCAGCAGCCCGTGGACAGGGGGCAGAGATACGCAGTATTTT,CASSPWTGGRDTQYF
TRBV4-2,TRBJ2-3,large,TRBD2,TGTGCCAGCAGCCGATCACCGACTAGCGGGGGCCCAGATACGCAGTATTTT,CASSRSPTSGGPDTQYF
TRBV28,TRBJ1-6,-,TRBD1,TGTGCCAGCAGTTACGACAGGGGGCCCCTCCACTTT,CASSYDRGPLHF
TRBV19,TRBJ1-1,-,TRBD1,TGTGCCAGTAGTGTACGACAGGGGCCCACCACTGAAGCTTTCTTT,CASSVRQGPTTEAFF